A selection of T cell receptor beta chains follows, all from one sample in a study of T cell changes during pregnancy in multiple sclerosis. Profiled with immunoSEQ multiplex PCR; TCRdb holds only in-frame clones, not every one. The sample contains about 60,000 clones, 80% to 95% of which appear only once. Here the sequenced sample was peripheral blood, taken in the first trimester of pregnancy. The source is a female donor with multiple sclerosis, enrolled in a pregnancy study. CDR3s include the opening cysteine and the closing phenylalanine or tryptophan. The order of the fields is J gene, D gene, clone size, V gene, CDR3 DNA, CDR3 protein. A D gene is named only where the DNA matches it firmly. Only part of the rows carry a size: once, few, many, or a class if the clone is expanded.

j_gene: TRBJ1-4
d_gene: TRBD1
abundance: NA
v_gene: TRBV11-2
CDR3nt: TGTGCCAGCAGCCTAGGCTTGCCGGGACAGGGTCGTATGTGGGAAAAACTGTTTTTT
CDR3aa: CASSLGLPGQGRMWEKLFF

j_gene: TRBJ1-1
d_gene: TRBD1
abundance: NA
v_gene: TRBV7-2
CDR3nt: TGTGCCAGCAGCTTTACCGGGACAGGGAAATCTGAAGCTTTCTTT
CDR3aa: CASSFTGTGKSEAFF

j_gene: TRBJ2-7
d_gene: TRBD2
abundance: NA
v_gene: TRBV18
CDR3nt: TGTGCCAGCTCACGGTCTAGCGGGGGCGGAGGCTACGAGCAGTACTTC
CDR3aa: CASSRSSGGGGYEQYF

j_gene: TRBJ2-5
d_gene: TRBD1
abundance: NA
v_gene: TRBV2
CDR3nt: TGTGCCAGCAGCCGACAGGGGAGAGGAGAGACCCAGTACTTC
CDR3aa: CASSRQGRGETQYF

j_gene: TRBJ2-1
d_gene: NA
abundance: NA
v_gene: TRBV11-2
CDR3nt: TGTGCCAGCAGCTTAGTTCCCGCCTACAATGAGCAGTTCTTC
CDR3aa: CASSLVPAYNEQFF

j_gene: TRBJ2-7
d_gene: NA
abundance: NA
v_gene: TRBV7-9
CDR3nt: TGTGCCAGCAGCTTAGGGCCGGGGGAATACGAGCAGTACTTC
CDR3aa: CASSLGPGEYEQYF

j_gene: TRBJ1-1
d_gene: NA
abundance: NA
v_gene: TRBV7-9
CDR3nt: TGTGCCAGCAGCCAACGCAGGTTTGGGACTGAAGCTTTCTTT
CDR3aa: CASSQRRFGTEAFF

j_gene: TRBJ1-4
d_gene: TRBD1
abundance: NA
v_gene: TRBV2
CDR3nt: TGTGCCAGCACTAGACAGGGACCTAATGAAAAACTGTTTTTT
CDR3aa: CASTRQGPNEKLFF

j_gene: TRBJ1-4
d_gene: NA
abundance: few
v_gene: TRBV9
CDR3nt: TGTGCCAGCAGCTCTCGACAGCAAACTAATGAAAAACTGTTTTTT
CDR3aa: CASSSRQQTNEKLFF

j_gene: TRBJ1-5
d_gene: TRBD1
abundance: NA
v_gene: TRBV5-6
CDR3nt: TGTGCCAGCAGCTTGTGGAGGACAGGGGGTCGGAATCAGCCCCAGCATTTT
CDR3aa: CASSLWRTGGRNQPQHF

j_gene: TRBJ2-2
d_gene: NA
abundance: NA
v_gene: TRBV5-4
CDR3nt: TGTGCCAGCAGCTTGGTTCTTAACACCGGGGAGCTGTTTTTT
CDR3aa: CASSLVLNTGELFF

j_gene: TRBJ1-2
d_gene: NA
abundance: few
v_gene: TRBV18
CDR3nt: TGTGCCAGCTCACCCCAAGACGCTGCGGGGTATGGCTACACCTTC
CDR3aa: CASSPQDAAGYGYTF

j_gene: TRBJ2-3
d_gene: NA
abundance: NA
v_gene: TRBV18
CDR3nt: TGTGCCAGCTCACCATACAGCAGGCTCACAGATACGCAGTATTTT
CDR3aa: CASSPYSRLTDTQYF

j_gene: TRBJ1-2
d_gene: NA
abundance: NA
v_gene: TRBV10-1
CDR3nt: TGCGCCAGCAGTACAGGGATGAGGTATGGCTACACCTTC
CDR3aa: CASSTGMRYGYTF

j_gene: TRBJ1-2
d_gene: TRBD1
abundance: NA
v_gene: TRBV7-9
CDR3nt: TGTGCCAGCAGCTTAGAAGGGACAGTTAACTATGGCTACACCTTC
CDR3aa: CASSLEGTVNYGYTF

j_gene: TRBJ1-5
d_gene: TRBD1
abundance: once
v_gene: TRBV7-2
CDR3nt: TGTGCCAGCAGCCTCGGACAGGGTAGCAATCAGCCCCAGCATTTT
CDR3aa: CASSLGQGSNQPQHF

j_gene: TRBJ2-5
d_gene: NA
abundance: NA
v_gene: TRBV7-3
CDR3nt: TGTGCCAGCAGCTTGGGGCAGAGGGAGACCCAGTACTTC
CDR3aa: CASSLGQRETQYF

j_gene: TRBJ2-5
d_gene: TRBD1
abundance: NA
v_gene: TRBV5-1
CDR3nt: TGCGCCAGCAGCTTGGCGGGACAGGGCGGCGAGACCCAGTACTTC
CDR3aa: CASSLAGQGGETQYF

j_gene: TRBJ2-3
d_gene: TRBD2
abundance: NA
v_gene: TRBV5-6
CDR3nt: TGTGCCAGCAGCTTGAAGACTAGCGGGGGGGGGACGCAGTATTTT
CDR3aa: CASSLKTSGGGTQYF

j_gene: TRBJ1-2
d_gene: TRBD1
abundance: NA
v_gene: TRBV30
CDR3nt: TGTGCCTGGAGTATGGGACAGATCTACTATGGCTACACCTTC
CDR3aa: CAWSMGQIYYGYTF

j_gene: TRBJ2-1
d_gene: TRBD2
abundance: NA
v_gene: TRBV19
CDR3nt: TGTGCCAGTAGTAGCGGGGGCTCCTACAATGAGCAGTTCTTC
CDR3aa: CASSSGGSYNEQFF

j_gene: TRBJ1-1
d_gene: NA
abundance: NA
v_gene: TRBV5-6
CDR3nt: TGTGCCAGCAGCTTGCCGACAGCGAACACTGAAGCTTTCTTT
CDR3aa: CASSLPTANTEAFF

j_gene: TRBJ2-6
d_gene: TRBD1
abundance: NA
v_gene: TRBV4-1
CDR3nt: TGCGCCAGCAGAGGACAGGGGGGAGTCTCTGGGGCCAACGTCCTGACTTTC
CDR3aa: CASRGQGGVSGANVLTF

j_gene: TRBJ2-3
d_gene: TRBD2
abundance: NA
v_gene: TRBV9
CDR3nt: TGTGCCAGCAGCCCTCGGGGGGGCCCCACAGATACGCAGTATTTT
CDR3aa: CASSPRGGPTDTQYF

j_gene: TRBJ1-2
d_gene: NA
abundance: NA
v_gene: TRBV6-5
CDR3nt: TGTGCCAGCAGTTCGGGGGGGGGAGGCTATGGCTACACCTTC
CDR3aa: CASSSGGGGYGYTF

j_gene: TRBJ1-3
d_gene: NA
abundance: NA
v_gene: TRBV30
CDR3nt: TGTGCCTGGACTCCTCAGGGTCTCCTCCGAAACACCATATATTTT
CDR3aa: CAWTPQGLLRNTIYF

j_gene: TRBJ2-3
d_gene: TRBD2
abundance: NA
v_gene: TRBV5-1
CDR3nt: TGCGCCAGCAGCTTGAAGCCACTAGCGGGGCCAGATACGCAGTATTTT
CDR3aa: CASSLKPLAGPDTQYF

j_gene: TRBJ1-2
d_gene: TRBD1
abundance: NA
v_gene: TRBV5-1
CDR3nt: TGCGCCAGCAGCCTGGGACAGAACTATGGCTACACCTTC
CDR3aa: CASSLGQNYGYTF

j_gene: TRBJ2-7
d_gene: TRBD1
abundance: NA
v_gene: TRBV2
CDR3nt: TGTGCCAGCAAACCGGGACAGACCTACGAGCAGTACTTC
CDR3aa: CASKPGQTYEQYF

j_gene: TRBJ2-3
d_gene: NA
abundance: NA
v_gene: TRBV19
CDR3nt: TGTGCCAGCGGGATTGATACGCAGTATTTT
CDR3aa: CASGIDTQYF

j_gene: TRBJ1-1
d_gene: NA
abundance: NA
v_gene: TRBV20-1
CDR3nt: TGCAGTGCTAGATATCACACTGAAGCTTTCTTT
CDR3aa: CSARYHTEAFF

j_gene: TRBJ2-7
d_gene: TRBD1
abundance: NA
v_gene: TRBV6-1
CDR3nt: TGTGCCAGCAGTGGCCGGGACAGGGGCTGGGAGCAGTACTTC
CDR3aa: CASSGRDRGWEQYF

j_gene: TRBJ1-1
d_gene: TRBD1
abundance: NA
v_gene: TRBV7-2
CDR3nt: TGTGCCAGCAGCTTAGTCGAACAGGGGGGCCTGTGGTCGACTGAAGCTTTCTTT
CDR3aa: CASSLVEQGGLWSTEAFF

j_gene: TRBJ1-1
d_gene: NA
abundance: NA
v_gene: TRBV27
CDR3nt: TGTGCCAGCAGTCCTTCCGGTCCCTACACTGAAGCTTTCTTT
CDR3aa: CASSPSGPYTEAFF

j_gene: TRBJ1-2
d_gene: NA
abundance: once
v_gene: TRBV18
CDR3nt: TGTGCCAGCTCACCCGGGTTCTCGAACTATGGCTACACCTTC
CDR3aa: CASSPGFSNYGYTF

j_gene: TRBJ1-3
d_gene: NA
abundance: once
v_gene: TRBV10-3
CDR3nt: TGTGCCATCAGCCCGCGGGGAAACACCGTATATTTT
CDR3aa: CAISPRGNTVYF